This passage covers 26 T cell receptor beta chains from one sample sequenced in a study of OX40 agonist ivuxolimab in advanced cancers. Only in-frame clones appear in the TCRdb table, and some are missing; sequencing was by immunoSEQ multiplex PCR. The sample holds fewer than 85,000 clones, 75% to 85% seen once. The sequences come from CD4+ or CD8+ T cells sorted from blood, collected in a trial of the OX40 agonist ivuxolimab. These receptors were collected from an adult with an advanced solid tumor such as melanoma, head and neck, liver or kidney cancer.

V gene TRBV18 combines with J gene TRBJ2-3, with D unclear. V was pared by 2 bases and J by 2 bases, with 2 bases between. This CDR3 comprises 12 residues. Germline V gives CDR1 KGHSH, CDR2 LQKENI. CDR3 amino acids: CASSPNTDTQYF. The CDR3, as DNA: TGTGCCAGCTCACCAAACACAGATACGCAGTATTTT. Filled out from reference TRBV18 and TRBJ2-3, the complete variable domain reads NAGVMQNPRHLVRRRGQEARLRCSPMKGHSHVYWYRQLPEEGLKFMVYLQKENIIDESGMPKERFSAEFPKEGPSILRIQQVVRGDSAAYFCASSPNTDTQYFGPGTRLTVL.

This clone occurred a few times. This rearrangement joins TRBV9 to TRBJ2-1; 8 positions match TRBD2. Germline values: CDR1 SGDLS, CDR2 YYNGEE. The trim removed 0 bases at V and 8 bases at J, leaving 7 bases unmatched. The CDR3 contains 15 residues. The CDR3: CASSVELAGGDEQFF. The CDR3 DNA reads as TGTGCCAGCAGCGTAGAGCTAGCGGGCGGGGATGAGCAGTTCTTC.

V is TRBV7-6 and J is TRBJ2-1; TRBD2 agrees at 8 bases. V shed 3 bases, J shed 5 bases, and the junction held 9 bases outside the gene matches. The CDR3 covers 16 residues. Germline loops: CDR1 SGHVS, CDR2 FNYEAQ. The CDR3 DNA sequence: TGTGCCAGCAGCTTCGGGCGACTAGCGCATAACAATGAGCAGTTCTTC. It yields the protein CASSFGRLAHNNEQFF.

A few counts support this clone. CDR3 nucleotides: TGTGCCAGCAGTATCCGACGGAACCTCTATGGCTACACCTTC. Residues: CASSIRRNLYGYTF. The genes are TRBV28 and TRBJ1-2; D is unresolved. The germline CDR1 and CDR2 sequences are MDHEN and SYDVKM. Trimming shortened V by 5 bases and J by 4 bases, and 14 bases separated the two germline ends. CDR3 length equals 14 residues.

With regard to this clone: A junction boundary mismatches the germline segment, possibly from a read error. The V call is TRBV6-1, the J call TRBJ1-3; D might be TRBD1 (5 bases). This CDR3 comprises 15 residues. Germline V gene data show CDR1 as MNHNS and CDR2 as SASEGT. For the CDR3, the DNA is TGTGCCAGCAGAAGGGACGGCAACTCTGGAAGCACCATATATTTT. Its protein product is CASRRDGNSGSTIYF.

The chain couples TRBV6-6 to TRBJ2-5; 10 bases map to TRBD1. This CDR3 has 15 amino acids. Looked up from germline, CDR1 is MNHNY and CDR2 is SVGAGI (reference sequence). V dropped 6 bases and J dropped 4; count of bases not matched to a gene: 8. The CDR3 bases are TGTGCCAGCAGACCCCGACAGGGGGCTAGAGAGACCCAGTACTTC. It yields the protein CASRPRQGARETQYF.

The J gene is TRBJ2-7, the V gene TRBV7-8, with D uncertain. The CDR3 contains 13 residues. Trimming stripped 5 bases from V and 6 bases from J, with 14 bases between. In germline, CDR1 is SGHVS, CDR2 FQNEAQ. CDR3 loop: CASSPSRKAEQYF. CDR3 nucleotide sequence: TGTGCCAGCAGCCCCTCCCGTAAGGCCGAGCAGTACTTC.

The V and J genes are TRBV6-6 and TRBJ2-7; unclear D gene. Germline CDR1 is MNHNY and CDR2 is SVGAGI (reference sequence). This CDR3 has 14 amino acids. V lost 2 bases and J lost 1, with 9 bases in between. This chain's CDR3 is CASSYVGLSYEQYF. Here the CDR3 DNA reads TGTGCCAGCAGTTACGTGGGCCTGTCCTACGAGCAGTACTTC.

J is TRBJ2-1 and V is TRBV30, with 8 bases aligning to TRBD2. The CDR3 contains 16 residues. The ends lost 3 bases at V and 3 bases at J; junction bases unmatched: 10. Germline CDR1 is GTSNPN and CDR2 is SVGIG (reference sequence). Here the CDR3 reads CAWSPPGGAGYNEQFF. The CDR3 DNA sequence: TGTGCCTGGAGCCCCCCGGGGGGGGCCGGCTACAATGAGCAGTTCTTC.

This chain uses TRBV30 with TRBJ2-5; D is unclear. Germline V gene data show CDR1 as GTSNPN and CDR2 as SVGIG (reference sequence). This CDR3 has 12 amino acids. V lost 4 bases to trimming and J lost 0 bases, with 6 bases between them. The CDR3 loop reads CAWNRHQETQYF. CDR3 bases: TGTGCCTGGAATAGACACCAAGAGACCCAGTACTTC.

The chain recombines TRBV6-1 with TRBJ2-7; no clear D. V dropped 3 bases and J dropped 4 bases, with 4 bases sitting between them. The CDR3 has 11 amino acids. Germline V CDR1 and CDR2: MNHNS, SASEGT. The CDR3 DNA sequence: TGTGCCAGCAGTGATTCGTACGAGCAGTACTTC. The encoded protein is CASSDSYEQYF.

The chain recombines TRBV7-8 with TRBJ1-2; TRBD1 is a possible D gene (6 bases). Trimming took 4 bases from V and 6 from J, leaving 21 bases between them. CDR3 length: 16 residues. Germline assignment: CDR1 SGHVS and CDR2 FQNEAQ. The CDR3 DNA sequence: TGTGCCAGCAGCTCGGGGAGGGGAGGACAGACGAATGGCTACACCTTC. This sequence encodes CASSSGRGGQTNGYTF.

Only a few counts were recorded for this clone. V is TRBV25-1 and J is TRBJ1-4; D not certain. Germline-derived CDR1 and CDR2 are MGHDK and SYGVNS. Trimming cost V 5 bases and J 8 bases, with 15 bases left between them. There are 14 residues in the CDR3. In DNA form, the CDR3 reads TGTGCCAGCAGTAAGGCCTCCTTGAGGGAAAAACTGTTTTTT. As protein: CASSKASLREKLFF.

The J gene is TRBJ2-7, the V gene TRBV6-5; 8 positions match TRBD1. The length of the CDR3 is 13 residues. Germline CDR1 is MNHEY and CDR2 is SVGAGI. Losses at the gene ends were 0 bases for V and 9 bases for J; bases not matched to a gene: 4. The CDR3 nucleotides read TGTGCCAGCAGTTACTCGGAGACAGGGGTGCAGTACTTC. Amino acids: CASSYSETGVQYF.

Notes on this clone: Within the sample, other DNA sequences also encode this same CDR3. The J gene is TRBJ2-7, the V gene TRBV18; D not resolved. The CDR3 consists of 12 residues. Germline V gene sequence: CDR1 KGHSH, CDR2 LQKENI. With 6 bases removed from V and 0 bases from J, the gap between germline ends came to 6 bases. The CDR3: CASSPSSYEQYF. CDR3 bases: TGTGCCAGCTCCCCGAGCTCCTACGAGCAGTACTTC.

The chain links TRBV6-1 to TRBJ1-5; 11 nucleotides line up with TRBD1. The germline V gene has CDR1 MNHNS and CDR2 SASEGT. The length of the CDR3 is 15 residues. With V trimmed by 4 bases and J by 6 bases, 5 bases remained unmatched. The CDR3: CASSGRDRGVQPQHF. As DNA, the CDR3 is TGTGCCAGCAGTGGCCGGGACAGGGGGGTTCAGCCCCAGCATTTT.

The V gene is TRBV6-4, the J gene TRBJ1-2; the match to TRBD1 covers 7 bases. Germline V CDR1 and CDR2: MRHNA, SNTAGT. This CDR3 comprises 14 residues. The V gene end was trimmed by 4 bases and the J gene end by 5 bases; junction bases not matched to a gene: 7. In nucleotides, the CDR3 is TGTGCCAGCAGTGCGGGACAGTACGGGTATGGCTACACCTTC. It is translated as CASSAGQYGYGYTF.

With regard to this clone: Other DNA sequences in this sample translate to the same CDR3. J is TRBJ1-2 and V is TRBV27, with D possibly matching TRBD1 (6 bases). Germline V CDR1 and CDR2: MNHEY, SMNVEV (reference sequence). This CDR3 is 13 amino acids long. Between the trimmed V and J ends, which lost 6 bases and 4 bases, there was a span of 12 bases. CDR3 coding DNA: TGTGCCAGCAGCCCACAGGGAACCTATGGCTACACCTTC. Protein sequence: CASSPQGTYGYTF.

This chain uses TRBV7-8 with TRBJ1-1; D is uncertain. Trimming cost V 1 base and J 1 base, with 19 bases left between them. The CDR3 totals 18 residues. CDR1 is SGHVS and CDR2 is FQNEAQ in the germline V gene. Here the CDR3 DNA reads TGTGCCAGCAGCTTAGAGGTCGGTGCCGGGATGGGGAACACTGAAGCTTTCTTT. This sequence encodes CASSLEVGAGMGNTEAFF. The whole variable domain, filled in from reference TRBV7-8 and TRBJ1-1, reads GAGVSQSPRYKVAKRGQDVALRCDPISGHVSLFWYQQALGQGPEFLTYFQNEAQLDKSGLPSDRFFAERPEGSVSTLKIQRTQQEDSAVYLCASSLEVGAGMGNTEAFFGQGTRLTVV.

This sequence joins TRBV29-1 and TRBJ2-1; 7 bases are a match to TRBD2. This CDR3 comprises 14 residues. The V gene end was trimmed by 6 bases and the J gene end by 0 bases; junction bases not matched to a gene: 5. In germline, CDR1 is SQVTM, CDR2 ANQGSEA. DNA for the CDR3: TGCAGCGTGTCTCCTAGCGGCTCCTACAATGAGCAGTTCTTC. Its protein product is CSVSPSGSYNEQFF.

V is TRBV6-1 and J is TRBJ1-2; D not certain. The CDR3 sequence is 11 residues long. Germline CDR1 and CDR2: MNHNS and SASEGT. V lost 10 bases to trimming and J lost 0 bases, with 6 bases between them. The CDR3 sequence is CATEANYGYTF. CDR3 nucleotides: TGTGCCACTGAAGCTAACTATGGCTACACCTTC.

The chain uses TRBV10-1 and TRBJ2-3; 10 bases are a match to TRBD1. The length of the CDR3 is 17 residues. CDR1 is WNHNN, CDR2 SYGVQD, per germline (reference sequence). V shed 8 bases, J shed 3 bases, and the junction held 14 bases outside the gene matches. The CDR3 spells CASQPGQGTRVTDTQYF. The CDR3 nucleotides read TGCGCCAGCCAGCCGGGACAGGGGACTAGAGTAACAGATACGCAGTATTTT.

This clone was observed a handful of times. The chain employs TRBV7-6 and TRBJ1-6; D uncertain. The V gene's germline CDR1 is SGHVS and CDR2 FNYEAQ. This CDR3 region has 13 residues. With 2 bases removed from V and 6 bases from J, the gap between germline ends came to 5 bases. CDR3 amino acids: CASSLSFNSPLHF. In nucleotides, the CDR3 is TGTGCCAGCAGCTTAAGTTTTAATTCACCCCTCCACTTT. Using reference TRBV7-6 and TRBJ1-6 for the parts outside the CDR3, the full variable domain is GAGVSQSPRYKVTKRGQDVALRCDPISGHVSLYWYRQALGQGPEFLTYFNYEAQQDKSGLPNDRFSAERPEGSISTLTIQRTEQRDSAMYRCASSLSFNSPLHFGNGTRLTVT.

V and J are TRBV7-3 and TRBJ2-1; the D is unclear. The CDR3 runs to 13 residues. Germline CDR1 SGHTA, CDR2 FQGTGA. The V gene lost 5 bases and the J gene lost 12 bases, with 17 bases spanning the gap. CDR3 sequence: CASSNGPLGLQFF. The CDR3, as DNA: TGTGCCAGCAGCAATGGACCCCTTGGATTGCAGTTCTTC.

This clone was observed a few times. This sequence joins TRBV6-5 and TRBJ2-7; perhaps TRBD2 as D (5 bases). This CDR3 comprises 11 residues. The germline V gene encodes CDR1 MNHEY and CDR2 SVGAGI. Trimming removed 5 bases from V and 3 bases from J, with 5 bases in between. The CDR3, as DNA: TGTGCCAGCAGTGACTACTACGAGCAGTACTTC. It codes for CASSDYYEQYF.

This chain uses TRBV19 with TRBJ1-2; D is possibly TRBD1 (6 bases). The CDR3 is made up of 13 amino acids. Per the germline V gene, CDR1 is LNHDA and CDR2 is SQIVND (reference sequence). V lost 9 bases and J 7 bases, leaving 18 bases between the germline ends. The CDR3 spells CASSGGRGGGYTF. The CDR3 DNA follows: TGTGCCAGCAGTGGGGGCAGGGGAGGTGGCTACACCTTC.